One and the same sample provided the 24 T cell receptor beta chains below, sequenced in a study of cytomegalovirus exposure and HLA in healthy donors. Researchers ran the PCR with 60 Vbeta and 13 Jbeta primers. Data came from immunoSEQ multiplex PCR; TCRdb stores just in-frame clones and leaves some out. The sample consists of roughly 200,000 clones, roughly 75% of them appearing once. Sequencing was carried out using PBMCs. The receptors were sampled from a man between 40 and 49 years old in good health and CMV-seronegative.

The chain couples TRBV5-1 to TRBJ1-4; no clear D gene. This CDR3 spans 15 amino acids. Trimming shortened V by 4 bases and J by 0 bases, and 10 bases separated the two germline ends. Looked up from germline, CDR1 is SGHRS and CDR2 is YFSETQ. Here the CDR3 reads CASSRLEATNEKLFF. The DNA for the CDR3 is TGCGCCAGCAGCCGGTTGGAGGCAACTAATGAAAAACTGTTTTTT.

The CDR3 DNA sequence: TGTGCCAGCAGTGAATGGGGGGGCCACTTTGGCTACACCTTC. Protein: CASSEWGGHFGYTF. The rearrangement joins TRBV6-1 to TRBJ1-2; perhaps TRBD1 as D (6 bases). Germline V gene lookup returns CDR1 MNHNS and CDR2 SASEGT. V was shortened by 2 bases and J by 7 bases, with 14 bases between the two germline ends. There are 14 residues in the CDR3.

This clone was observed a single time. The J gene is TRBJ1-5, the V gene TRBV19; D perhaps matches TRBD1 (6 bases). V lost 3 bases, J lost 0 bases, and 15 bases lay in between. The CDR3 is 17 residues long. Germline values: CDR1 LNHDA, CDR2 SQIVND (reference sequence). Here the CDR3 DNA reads TGTGCCAGTAGTATTTCTCCGTGGACAGATAGCAATCAGCCCCAGCATTTT. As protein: CASSISPWTDSNQPQHF.

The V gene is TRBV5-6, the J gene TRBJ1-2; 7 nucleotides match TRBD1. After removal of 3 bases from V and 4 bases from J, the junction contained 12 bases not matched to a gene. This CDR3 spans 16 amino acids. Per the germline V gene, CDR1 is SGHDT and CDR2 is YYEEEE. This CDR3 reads CASSWEQGQQLYGYTF. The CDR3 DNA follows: TGTGCCAGCAGCTGGGAGCAGGGACAGCAACTCTATGGCTACACCTTC.

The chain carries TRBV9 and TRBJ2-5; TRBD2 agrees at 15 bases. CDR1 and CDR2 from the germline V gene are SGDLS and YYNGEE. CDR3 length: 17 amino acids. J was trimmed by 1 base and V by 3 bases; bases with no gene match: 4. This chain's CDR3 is CASSGGTSGGLQETQYF. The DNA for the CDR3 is TGTGCCAGCAGCGGCGGGACTAGCGGGGGGCTCCAAGAGACCCAGTACTTC.

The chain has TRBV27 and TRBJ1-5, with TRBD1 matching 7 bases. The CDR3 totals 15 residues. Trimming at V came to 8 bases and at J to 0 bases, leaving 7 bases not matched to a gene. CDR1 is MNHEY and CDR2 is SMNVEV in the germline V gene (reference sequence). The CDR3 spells CASGYRGDSNQPQHF. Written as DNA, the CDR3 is TGTGCCAGCGGGTACAGGGGAGATAGCAATCAGCCCCAGCATTTT.

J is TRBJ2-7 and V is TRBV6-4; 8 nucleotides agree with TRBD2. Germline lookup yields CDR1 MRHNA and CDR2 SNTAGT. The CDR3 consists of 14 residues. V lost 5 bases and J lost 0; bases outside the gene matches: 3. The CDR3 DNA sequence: TGTGCCAGCAGTCTCGGGGGGGACTCCTACGAGCAGTACTTC. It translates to CASSLGGDSYEQYF.

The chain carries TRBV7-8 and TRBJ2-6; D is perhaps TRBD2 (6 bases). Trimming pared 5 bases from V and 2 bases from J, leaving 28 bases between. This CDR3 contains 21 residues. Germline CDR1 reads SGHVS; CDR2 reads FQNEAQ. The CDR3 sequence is CASSPRSIWRDSHAGANVLTF. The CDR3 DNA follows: TGTGCCAGCAGCCCACGTTCTATCTGGAGGGACTCTCACGCTGGGGCCAACGTCCTGACTTTC.

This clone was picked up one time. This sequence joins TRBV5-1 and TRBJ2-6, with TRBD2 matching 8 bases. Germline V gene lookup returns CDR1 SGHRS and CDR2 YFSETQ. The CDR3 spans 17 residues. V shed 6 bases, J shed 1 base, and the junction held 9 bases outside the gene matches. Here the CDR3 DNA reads TGCGCCAGCATTCCGGGACTAGGGGGTTCTGGGGCCAACGTCCTGACTTTC. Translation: CASIPGLGGSGANVLTF.

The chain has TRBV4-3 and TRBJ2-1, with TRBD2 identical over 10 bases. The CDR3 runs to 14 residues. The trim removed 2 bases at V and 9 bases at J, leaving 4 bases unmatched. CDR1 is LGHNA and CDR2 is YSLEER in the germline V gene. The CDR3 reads CASSQTWTSGEQFF. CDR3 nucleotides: TGCGCCAGCAGCCAAACTTGGACTAGCGGTGAGCAGTTCTTC.

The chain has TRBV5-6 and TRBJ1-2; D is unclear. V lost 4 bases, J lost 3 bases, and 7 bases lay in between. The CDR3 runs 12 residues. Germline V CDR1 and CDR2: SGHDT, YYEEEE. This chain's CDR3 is CASSASDYGYTF. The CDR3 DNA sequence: TGTGCCAGCAGCGCTTCAGACTATGGCTACACCTTC.

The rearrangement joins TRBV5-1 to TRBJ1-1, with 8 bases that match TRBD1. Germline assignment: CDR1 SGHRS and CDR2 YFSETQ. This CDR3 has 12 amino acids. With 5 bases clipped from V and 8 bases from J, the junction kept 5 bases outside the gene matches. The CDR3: CASRQGVAEAFF. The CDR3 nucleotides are TGCGCCAGCAGACAGGGGGTTGCGGAAGCTTTCTTT.

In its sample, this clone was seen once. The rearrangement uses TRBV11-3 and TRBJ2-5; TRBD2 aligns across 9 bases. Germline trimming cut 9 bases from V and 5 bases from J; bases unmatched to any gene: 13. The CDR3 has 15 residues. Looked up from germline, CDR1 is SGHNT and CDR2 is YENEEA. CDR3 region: CARRSGGGARETQYF. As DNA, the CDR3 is TGTGCCAGGCGGTCGGGCGGGGGGGCCAGGGAGACCCAGTACTTC.

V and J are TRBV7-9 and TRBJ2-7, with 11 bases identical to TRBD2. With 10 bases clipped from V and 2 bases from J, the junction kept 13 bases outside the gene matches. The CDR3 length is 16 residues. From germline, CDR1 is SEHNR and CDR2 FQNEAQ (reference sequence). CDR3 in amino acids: CAISSGRPLTAYEQYF. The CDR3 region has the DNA TGTGCCATCTCTAGCGGGAGGCCCCTAACCGCCTACGAGCAGTACTTC.

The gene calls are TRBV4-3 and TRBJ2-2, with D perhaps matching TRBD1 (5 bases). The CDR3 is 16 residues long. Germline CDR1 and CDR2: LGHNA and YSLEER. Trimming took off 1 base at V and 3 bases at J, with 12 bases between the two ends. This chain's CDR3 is CASSQGQDRDTGELFF. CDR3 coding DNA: TGCGCCAGCAGCCAAGGCCAAGACAGAGACACCGGGGAGCTGTTTTTT.

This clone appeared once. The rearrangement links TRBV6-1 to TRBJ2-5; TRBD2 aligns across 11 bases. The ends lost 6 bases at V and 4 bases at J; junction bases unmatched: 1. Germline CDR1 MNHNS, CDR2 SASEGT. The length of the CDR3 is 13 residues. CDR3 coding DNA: TGTGCCAGCAGAACTAGCGGGAGAGAGACCCAGTACTTC. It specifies CASRTSGRETQYF.

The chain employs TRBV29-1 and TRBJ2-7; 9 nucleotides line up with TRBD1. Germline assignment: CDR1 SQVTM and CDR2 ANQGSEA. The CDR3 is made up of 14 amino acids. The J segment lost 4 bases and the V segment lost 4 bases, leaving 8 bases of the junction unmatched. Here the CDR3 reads CSVANGTGIYEQYF. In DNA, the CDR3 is TGCAGCGTTGCCAACGGGACAGGGATTTACGAGCAGTACTTC.

DNA for the CDR3: TGTGCCAGCAGTTACTCGGTTGCTAGCGGGAGCTACGAGCAGTACTTC. Its protein product is CASSYSVASGSYEQYF. The chain links TRBV6-5 to TRBJ2-7, with TRBD2 identical over 10 bases. Germline assignment: CDR1 MNHEY and CDR2 SVGAGI. This CDR3 has 16 amino acids. Germline trimming cut 0 bases from V and 3 bases from J; bases unmatched to any gene: 5.

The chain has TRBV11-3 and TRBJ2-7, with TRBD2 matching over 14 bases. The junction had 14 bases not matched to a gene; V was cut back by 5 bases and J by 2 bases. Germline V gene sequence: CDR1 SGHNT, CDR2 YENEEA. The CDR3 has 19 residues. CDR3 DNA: TGTGCCAGCAGCCTATCCCTGAGGACTAGCGGGAGGAGGACCTACGAGCAGTACTTC. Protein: CASSLSLRTSGRRTYEQYF. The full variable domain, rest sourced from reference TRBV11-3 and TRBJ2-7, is EAGVVQSPRYKIIEKKQPVAFWCNPISGHNTLYWYLQNLGQGPELLIRYENEEAVDDSQLPKDRFSAERLKGVDSTLKIQPAELGDSAVYLCASSLSLRTSGRRTYEQYFGPGTRLTVT.

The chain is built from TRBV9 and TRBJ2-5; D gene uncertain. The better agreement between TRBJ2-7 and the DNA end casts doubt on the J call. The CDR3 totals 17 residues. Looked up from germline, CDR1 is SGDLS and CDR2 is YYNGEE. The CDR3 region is CASSVDESLIDGGEQYF. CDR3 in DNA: TGTGCCAGCAGCGTCGACGAATCACTAATTGATGGTGGCGAGCAGTACTTC.

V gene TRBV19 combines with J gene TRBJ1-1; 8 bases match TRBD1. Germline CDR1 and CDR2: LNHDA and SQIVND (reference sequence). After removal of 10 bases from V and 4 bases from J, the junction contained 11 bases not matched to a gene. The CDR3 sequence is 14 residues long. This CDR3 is CATAGGLLSTEAFF. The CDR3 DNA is TGTGCCACCGCAGGGGGCCTTCTCAGCACTGAAGCTTTCTTT.

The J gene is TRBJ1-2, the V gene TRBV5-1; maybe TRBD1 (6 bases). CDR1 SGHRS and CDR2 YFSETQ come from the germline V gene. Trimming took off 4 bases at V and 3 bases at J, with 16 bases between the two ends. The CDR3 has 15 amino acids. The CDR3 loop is CASSVQGASYYGYTF. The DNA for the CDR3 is TGCGCCAGCAGCGTACAGGGAGCCAGCTACTATGGCTACACCTTC.

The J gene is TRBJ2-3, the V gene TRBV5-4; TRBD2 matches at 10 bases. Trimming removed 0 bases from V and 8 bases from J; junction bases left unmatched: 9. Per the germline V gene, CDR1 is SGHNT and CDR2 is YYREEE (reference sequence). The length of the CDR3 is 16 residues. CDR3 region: CASSLAPAGGPVTQYF. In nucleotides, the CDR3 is TGTGCCAGCAGCTTGGCCCCAGCGGGAGGGCCCGTTACGCAGTATTTT.

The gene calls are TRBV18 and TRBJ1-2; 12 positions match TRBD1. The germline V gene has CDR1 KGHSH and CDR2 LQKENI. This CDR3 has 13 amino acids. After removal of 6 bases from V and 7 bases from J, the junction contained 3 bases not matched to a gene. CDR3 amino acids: CASSRDRGLGYTF. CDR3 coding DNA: TGTGCCAGCTCTCGGGACAGGGGGCTTGGCTACACCTTC.